The rows below give T cell receptor beta chains drawn from one sample of a study of radiotherapy plus CTLA-4 blockade in lung cancer. The protocol was immunoSEQ multiplex PCR, while the TCRdb copy is restricted to in-frame clones and leaves out a portion. The sample comprises about 43,000 clones, roughly two thirds of which are singletons, and over 20% rests with the top ten. Here the sequenced sample was peripheral blood, taken from a patient treated with radiotherapy plus ipilimumab. The receptors stem from a human donor with non-small cell lung cancer who had a partial response to radiotherapy plus ipilimumab. Both conserved end residues are part of each CDR3. A D gene is named only where the DNA matches it firmly. Only part of the rows carry a size: once, few, many, or a class if the clone is expanded.

cdr3_nt	cdr3_aa	cdr3_length	clone_size	v_call	j_call	d_call
TGTGCCAGCAGCCAACCTGAGGGACAGGGGCTTTCACCCCTCCACTTT	CASSQPEGQGLSPLHF	16	-	TRBV4-2	TRBJ1-6	TRBD1
TGTGCCACCCCCGCCCCAGACTACCAAGAGACCCAGTACTTC	CATPAPDYQETQYF	14	-	TRBV6-1	TRBJ2-5	-
TGTGCCTGGAGTCCCCGGACTAGCGGGGTCCCTAGAGAGCAGTACTTC	CAWSPRTSGVPREQYF	16	-	TRBV30	TRBJ2-7	TRBD2
TGTGCCAGCATCTCCGAAACAGGGCGGGAAGCTTTCTTT	CASISETGREAFF	13	-	TRBV6-6	TRBJ1-1	-
TGTGCCAGCAGCCCCACCGGGACACAAGAGACCCAGTACTTC	CASSPTGTQETQYF	14	few	TRBV7-3	TRBJ2-5	-
TGTGCCAGCTCACCACGGCAGGGGGAAGCTTTCTTT	CASSPRQGEAFF	12	-	TRBV18	TRBJ1-1	-
TGCGCCAGCAGCCCCACCGGACTAGAAAACACTGAAGCTTTCTTT	CASSPTGLENTEAFF	15	-	TRBV5-1	TRBJ1-1	-
TGTGCCTCGAGGGAGGCCTTGATTGGCTACACCTTC	CASREALIGYTF	12	-	TRBV6-5	TRBJ1-2	-
TGCAGCGTTCTGGCGGGATATGGCTACACCTTC	CSVLAGYGYTF	11	-	TRBV29-1	TRBJ1-2	-
TGTGCCAGCTCGCAGACAGGGTCGCCCGATCAGCCCCAGCATTTT	CASSQTGSPDQPQHF	15	few	TRBV18	TRBJ1-5	TRBD1
TGCGCCAGCAGCCAACAGGGGTACGAGCAGTACTTC	CASSQQGYEQYF	12	-	TRBV5-1	TRBJ2-7	TRBD1
TGTGCCAGCAGCCCCAAGACTGGGGGGATCATAGATACGCAGTATTTT	CASSPKTGGIIDTQYF	16	-	TRBV7-9	TRBJ2-3	-
TGTGCCAGCAACCTAGTGTCCGGGGAGCTGTTTTTT	CASNLVSGELFF	12	-	TRBV5-6	TRBJ2-2	-
TGTGCCAGCAGTGAGATGACTAGCGGGGTCCACGAGCAGTACTTC	CASSEMTSGVHEQYF	15	-	TRBV6-1	TRBJ2-7	TRBD2